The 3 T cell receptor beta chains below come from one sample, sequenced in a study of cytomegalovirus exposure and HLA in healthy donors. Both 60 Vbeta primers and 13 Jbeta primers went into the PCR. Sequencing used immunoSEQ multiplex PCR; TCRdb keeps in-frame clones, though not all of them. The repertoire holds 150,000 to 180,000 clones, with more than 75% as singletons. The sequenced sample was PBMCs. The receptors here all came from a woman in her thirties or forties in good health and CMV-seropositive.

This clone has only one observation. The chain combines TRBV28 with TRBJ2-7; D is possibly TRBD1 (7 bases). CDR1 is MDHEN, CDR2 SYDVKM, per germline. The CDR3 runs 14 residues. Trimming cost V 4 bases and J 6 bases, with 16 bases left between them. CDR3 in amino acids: CASSWRDSLSEQYF. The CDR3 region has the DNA TGTGCCAGCAGTTGGAGGGACAGCCTGAGCGAGCAGTACTTC.

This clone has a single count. The CDR3 sequence is CASSLSFSTDTQYF. The DNA for the CDR3 is TGTGCCAGTAGTCTTTCCTTCAGCACAGATACGCAGTATTTT. This chain links TRBV19 with TRBJ2-3; D is undetermined. The germline V gene encodes CDR1 LNHDA and CDR2 SQIVND (reference sequence). V lost 5 bases, J lost 0 bases, and 9 bases lay in between. The CDR3 runs to 14 residues.

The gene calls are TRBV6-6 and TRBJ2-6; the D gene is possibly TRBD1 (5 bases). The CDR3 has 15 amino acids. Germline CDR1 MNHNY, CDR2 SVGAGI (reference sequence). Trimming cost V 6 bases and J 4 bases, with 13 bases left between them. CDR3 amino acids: CASSYTGSGANVLTF. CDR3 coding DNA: TGTGCCAGCAGCTATACAGGTTCGGGGGCCAACGTCCTGACTTTC.